One and the same sample provided the 11 T cell receptor beta chains below, sequenced in a study of TIL therapy for anti-PD-1-resistant metastatic lung cancer. The immunoSEQ assay was v3. Profiling relied on immunoSEQ multiplex PCR, and the TCRdb table lists in-frame clones only, not all of them. The sample shows about 59,000 clones, roughly 70% of them seen only once. Time point described: pre-treatment sample, taken before nivolumab and TIL therapy. The material was blood, obtained at baseline. The receptors stem from a person between 25 and 79 years old with non-small cell lung cancer.

This clone has only one observation. J is TRBJ2-2 and V is TRBV6-5; D is unclear. Trimming removed 2 bases at V and 0 bases at J, with 7 bases between. The CDR3 is 15 amino acids. Germline CDR1 MNHEY, CDR2 SVGAGI. For the CDR3, the DNA is TGTGCCAGCAGTTACAGGCTAACGAACACCGGGGAGCTGTTTTTT. Encoded protein: CASSYRLTNTGELFF.

The chain links TRBV7-8 to TRBJ2-1; 14 bases agree with TRBD2. V was pared by 5 bases and J by 7 bases, with 4 bases of the junction left unmatched. Germline-derived CDR1 and CDR2 are SGHVS and FQNEAQ. The CDR3 loop spans 15 amino acids. The CDR3 DNA reads as TGTGCCAGCAGCCCTCGGACTAGCGGGGGGAATGAGCAGTTCTTC. This gives the protein CASSPRTSGGNEQFF. The full variable domain, with the rest looked up from reference TRBV7-8 and TRBJ2-1, is GAGVSQSPRYKVAKRGQDVALRCDPISGHVSLFWYQQALGQGPEFLTYFQNEAQLDKSGLPSDRFFAERPEGSVSTLKIQRTQQEDSAVYLCASSPRTSGGNEQFFGPGTRLTVL.

The genes are TRBV29-1 and TRBJ1-2; no clear D gene. Germline-derived CDR1 and CDR2 are SQVTM and ANQGSEA. The V and J ends lost 0 bases and 7 bases respectively, with 9 bases between them. The CDR3 runs to 12 residues. The CDR3 protein is CSVEDSFSGYTF. CDR3 in DNA: TGCAGCGTTGAAGACAGCTTCTCTGGCTACACCTTC.

The DNA of the CDR3 is TGTGCCAGCAGTGAATTTTCCGGCGGGAGCTCCTACAATGAGCAGTTCTTC. It yields the protein CASSEFSGGSSYNEQFF. The V gene is TRBV6-1, the J gene TRBJ2-1, with 7 bases fitting TRBD2. Germline trimming cut 2 bases from V and 0 bases from J; bases unmatched to any gene: 7. The CDR3 has 17 amino acids. Germline V lookup: CDR1 MNHNS, CDR2 SASEGT.

The chain joins TRBV27 to TRBJ2-5, with D possibly being TRBD1 (5 bases). The germline V and J ends were trimmed by 5 bases and 4 bases, with 14 bases remaining between them. Germline values: CDR1 MNHEY, CDR2 SMNVEV (reference sequence). The CDR3 contains 14 residues. CDR3 nucleotides: TGTGCCAGCAGTACAGACAGAATCCGAGAGACCCAGTACTTC. Translating gives CASSTDRIRETQYF.

The rearrangement uses TRBV11-2 and TRBJ2-7, with TRBD1 identical over 7 bases. The CDR3 contains 15 residues. Per the germline V gene, CDR1 is SGHAT and CDR2 is FQNNGV. The V and J ends lost 2 bases and 3 bases, in that order; junction bases with no gene match: 7. The CDR3 loop reads CASSLNRDSFYEQYF. The DNA for the CDR3 is TGTGCCAGCAGCTTAAACCGGGACAGCTTCTACGAGCAGTACTTC.

The chain combines TRBV7-2 with TRBJ2-7; a possible D gene is TRBD2 (6 bases). The germline V gene encodes CDR1 SGHTA and CDR2 FQGNSA. This CDR3 spans 14 amino acids. The V end was cut by 1 base, the J end by 3 bases, with 10 bases between. CDR3 DNA: TGTGCCAGCAGCTTAGGCGGGATGCACTACGAGCAGTACTTC. Translating it yields CASSLGGMHYEQYF.

This sequence joins TRBV28 and TRBJ1-3; 11 positions agree with TRBD1. This CDR3 comprises 16 residues. Germline assignment: CDR1 MDHEN and CDR2 SYDVKM. The V gene end was trimmed by 5 bases and the J gene end by 3 bases; junction bases not matched to a gene: 6. CDR3 amino acids: CASSTRTGGIGNTIYF. CDR3 in DNA: TGTGCCAGCAGTACCAGGACAGGGGGCATTGGAAACACCATATATTTT.

This chain joins TRBV6-1 and TRBJ1-5, with D perhaps matching TRBD1 (5 bases). CDR3 length: 16 residues. Looked up from germline, CDR1 is MNHNS and CDR2 is SASEGT. Between the trimmed V and J ends, which lost 0 bases and 1 base, there was a span of 10 bases. The CDR3 DNA is TGTGCCAGCAGTGAAGCGGCAGGGATGAGCAATCAGCCCCAGCATTTT. This encodes CASSEAAGMSNQPQHF.

The rearrangement joins TRBV7-2 to TRBJ2-2; D remains unclear. V dropped 5 bases and J dropped 1 base, with 8 bases sitting between them. Germline V gives CDR1 SGHTA, CDR2 FQGNSA. This CDR3 has 14 residues. The CDR3 reads CASSVQQNTGELFF. For the CDR3, the DNA is TGTGCCAGCAGCGTACAGCAGAACACCGGGGAGCTGTTTTTT.

The rearrangement joins TRBV11-2 to TRBJ2-2, with D uncertain. The V end was cut by 0 bases, the J end by 5 bases, with 4 bases between. The CDR3 extends over 13 amino acids. The germline gives CDR1 SGHAT, CDR2 FQNNGV. The CDR3 sequence is CASSLDGTGELFF. In DNA, the CDR3 is TGTGCCAGCAGCTTAGATGGAACCGGGGAGCTGTTTTTT. The complete variable domain, with remaining parts taken from reference TRBV11-2 and TRBJ2-2, reads EAGVAQSPRYKIIEKRQSVAFWCNPISGHATLYWYQQILGQGPKLLIQFQNNGVVDDSQLPKDRFSAERLKGVDSTLKIQPAKLEDSAVYLCASSLDGTGELFFGEGSRLTVL.